A single sample gave rise to the 8 T cell receptor beta chains below, sequenced in a study of OX40 agonist ivuxolimab in advanced cancers. Sequencing was performed with immunoSEQ multiplex PCR; in TCRdb, only in-frame clones are kept and a portion is missing. The data hold 60,000 to 65,000 clones, with 75% to 90% observed a single time. The sequenced sample was CD4+ or CD8+ T cells sorted from blood, obtained in a trial of the OX40 agonist ivuxolimab. These TCRs come from an adult with an advanced solid tumor such as melanoma, head and neck, liver or kidney cancer.

The chain links TRBV30 to TRBJ2-7, with 11 nucleotides matching TRBD2. V was pared by 0 bases and J by 7 bases, with 8 bases of the junction left unmatched. The CDR3 is 15 residues long. CDR1 GTSNPN and CDR2 SVGIG come from the germline V gene (reference sequence). For the CDR3, the DNA is TGTGCCTGGAGTGTTAGCGGGGGGGCATCGTGGGAGCAGTACTTC. It specifies CAWSVSGGASWEQYF.

The chain uses TRBV30 and TRBJ2-3; D uncertain. The ends were cut back, 0 bases at V and 3 bases at J, with 10 bases in the middle. This CDR3 region has 14 residues. Germline V CDR1 and CDR2: GTSNPN, SVGIG (reference sequence). The CDR3 DNA reads as TGTGCCTGGAGTGTATGGGTCGGGACAGATACGCAGTATTTT. Translation: CAWSVWVGTDTQYF.

The J gene is TRBJ1-6, the V gene TRBV4-1, with TRBD1 matching 8 bases. The J segment lost 12 bases and the V segment lost 0 bases, leaving 10 bases of the junction unmatched. This CDR3 region has 16 residues. Per germline, CDR1 MGHRA and CDR2 YSYEKL. The CDR3 coding sequence is TGCGCCAGCAGCCAAGATCCCGGACAGGGTATGGTACCCCTCCACTTT. Protein product: CASSQDPGQGMVPLHF.

The chain couples TRBV2 to TRBJ1-1; 7 positions match TRBD1. CDR1 and CDR2 from the germline V gene are SNHLY and FYNNEI. This CDR3 contains 18 residues. The V segment lost 4 bases and the J segment 0 bases; nucleotides outside the gene matches: 14. This chain's CDR3 is CASSGGRQGSFMNTEAFF. CDR3 nucleotides: TGTGCCAGCAGTGGGGGACGACAGGGAAGTTTCATGAACACTGAAGCTTTCTTT.

This chain's CDR3 is CASSSDSRYTF. Written as DNA, the CDR3 is TGTGCCAGCAGTTCCGACAGTCGCTACACCTTC. The V call is TRBV6-6, the J call TRBJ1-2; perhaps TRBD1 as D (5 bases). In germline, CDR1 is MNHNY, CDR2 SVGAGI (reference sequence). The CDR3 is made up of 11 amino acids. V was pared by 4 bases and J by 9 bases, with 9 bases between.

The chain recombines TRBV5-1 with TRBJ2-7, with D tentatively TRBD2 (5 bases). CDR1 SGHRS and CDR2 YFSETQ come from the germline V gene. The CDR3 has 14 residues. The V gene lost 2 bases and the J gene lost 6 bases, with 15 bases spanning the gap. CDR3 loop: CASSLEGELVEQYF. In DNA form, the CDR3 reads TGCGCCAGCAGCTTAGAGGGAGAGTTGGTCGAGCAGTACTTC.

In the case of this clone: The identical CDR3 is also encoded by other nucleotide sequences in the sample. The rearrangement joins TRBV27 to TRBJ2-7, with D unclear. Germline V gene data show CDR1 as MNHEY and CDR2 as SMNVEV (reference sequence). V was trimmed by 2 bases and J by 4 bases, leaving 9 bases between them. CDR3 length: 13 residues. CDR3 sequence: CASSLGLSYEQYF. The CDR3 DNA follows: TGTGCCAGCAGTTTAGGTCTCTCGTACGAGCAGTACTTC.

The chain employs TRBV28 and TRBJ1-1, with D maybe TRBD1 (5 bases). The germline V gene has CDR1 MDHEN and CDR2 SYDVKM. The V end was cut by 3 bases, the J end by 7 bases, with 21 bases between. This CDR3 is built from 16 residues. CDR3 in DNA: TGTGCCAGCAGTTTCAGGCAGGGCCATTGGAACGGTGAAGCTTTCTTT. Protein product: CASSFRQGHWNGEAFF.